These 11 T cell receptor beta chains were sequenced from one sample in a study of T cells in Graves' hyperthyroidism and ophthalmopathy (dated by TCRdb to about 2019). The library was generated by multiplex PCR. Sequenced using an Illumina HiSeq 2000. TCR beta CDR3 regions were amplified from RNA transcripts. The first round of RT-PCR for the TCR CDR3 was performed with the HTBI primer set and the Qiagen OneStep RT-PCR kit. TCRdb reprocessing: public reads trimmed at Q25 with fastp, clones called with MiXCR, in-frame beta chains kept. Each record represents a unique CDR3 protein, reported with the most common genes and DNA among its rows. The sample table records roughly 250,000 distinct CDR3 sequences; around 15% of these occur just once. The biggest ten clones account for approximately 30% of the sample. Source material: blood. These receptors originate from a woman younger than 30 with Graves' ophthalmopathy.

The CDR3 is CASSKIQGMNTEAFF. The CDR3, as DNA: TGTGCCAGCAGTAAGATTCAGGGCATGAACACTGAAGCTTTCTTT. The chain is built from TRBV6-1 and TRBJ1-1; TRBD1 might be the D (5 bases). CDR3 length: 15 amino acids. Germline V lookup: CDR1 MNHNS, CDR2 SASEGT. The V end lost 5 bases, the J end lost 0 bases, and 13 bases lay between the germline ends.

This clonotype was recorded at least ten times. The J gene is TRBJ2-7, the V gene TRBV28; unclear D gene. V shed 5 bases and J shed 1 base, with 9 bases lying between them. From germline, CDR1 is MDHEN and CDR2 SYDVKM. CDR3 length: 13 amino acids. The DNA for the CDR3 is TGTGCCAGCAGTCCGGACGTATCCTACGAGCAGTACTTC. This codes for CASSPDVSYEQYF.

V and J are TRBV2 and TRBJ2-5, with a tentative D call TRBD2 (5 bases). The CDR3 spans 12 residues. Trimming pared 5 bases from V and 9 bases from J, leaving 13 bases between. CDR1 and CDR2 (germline): SNHLY, FYNNEI. In DNA, the CDR3 is TGTGCCAGCAGTATAAGCGGTCAGCCCCAGTACTTC. Translation gives CASSISGQPQYF. Full variable domain (rest looked up from reference TRBV2 and TRBJ2-5): EPEVTQTPSHQVTQMGQEVILRCVPISNHLYFYWYRQILGQKVEFLVSFYNNEISEKSEIFDDQFSVERPDGSNFTLKIRSTKLEDSAMYFCASSISGQPQYFGPGTRLLVL.

This clonotype was recorded once. This chain uses TRBV28 with TRBJ2-3; 12 bases are shared with TRBD2. The CDR3 has 19 residues. V gave up 7 bases and J gave up 0 bases; unmatched junction bases: 14. Germline V gene lookup returns CDR1 MDHEN and CDR2 SYDVKM. CDR3 DNA sequence: TGTGCCAGCAACCCAACGGTGAGGACTAGCGGGGCTAGCACAGATACGCAGTATTTT. The encoded protein is CASNPTVRTSGASTDTQYF.

This clonotype appeared many times. The rearrangement joins TRBV20-1 to TRBJ2-2, with 15 bases that match TRBD2. This CDR3 is built from 19 residues. CDR1 and CDR2 from the germline V gene are DFQATT and SNEGSKA (reference sequence). J gave up 4 bases and V 0 bases, and 9 bases lay outside the gene matches. DNA of the CDR3: TGCAGTGCTAGAGATGCCAGGACTAGCGGGAGGGCCCGCACCGGGGAGCTGTTTTTT. It yields the protein CSARDARTSGRARTGELFF.

This clonotype was counted at least ten times. The gene calls are TRBV18 and TRBJ1-1; TRBD1 might be the D (5 bases). V gave up 3 bases and J gave up 2 bases, with 13 bases separating them. The CDR3 has 15 residues. Germline CDR1 reads KGHSH; CDR2 reads LQKENI. CDR3 sequence (DNA): TGTGCCAGCTCACCCACCGACAGACGAAACACTGAAGCTTTCTTT. Protein sequence: CASSPTDRRNTEAFF.

In this sample, this clonotype turned up a few times. CDR3 in amino acids: CASSPGQVSHEQYF. The DNA for the CDR3 is TGTGCCAGCAGTCCGGGACAGGTTTCCCACGAGCAGTACTTC. V is TRBV12-3 or TRBV12-4 and J is TRBJ2-7, with 8 bases identical to TRBD1. Losses at the gene ends were 5 bases for V and 5 bases for J; bases not matched to a gene: 8. The CDR3 spans 14 residues.

Many counts were recorded for this clonotype. CDR3 protein: CASSPLAGTDTQYF. In DNA form, the CDR3 reads TGTGCCAGCAGCCCCCTGGCAGGCACAGATACGCAGTATTTT. The chain uses TRBV7-9 and TRBJ2-3, with D unresolved. The CDR3 loop spans 14 amino acids. Germline-derived CDR1 and CDR2 are SEHNR and FQNEAQ (reference sequence). Trimming removed 5 bases from V and 1 base from J, with 10 bases in between.

This clonotype was detected ten times or more. V is TRBV30 and J is TRBJ1-5; D gene ambiguous. V lost 2 bases and J lost 4, with 12 bases in between. CDR1 is GTSNPN and CDR2 is SVGIG in the germline V gene (reference sequence). The CDR3 is 14 residues long. CDR3: CAWSTAQRNQPQHF. The CDR3 DNA is TGTGCCTGGAGTACCGCCCAGCGGAATCAGCCCCAGCATTTT.

There are many counts of this clonotype. The chain combines TRBV2 with TRBJ1-4, with 9 bases that match TRBD1. Germline CDR1 SNHLY, CDR2 FYNNEI. V trimming: 7 bases; J trimming: 8 bases; junction bases outside the gene matches: 17. This CDR3 contains 17 residues. For the CDR3, the DNA is TGTGCCAGCATTCGGAGCGGAAAACAGGGGGCGCGGGAAAAACTGTTTTTT. Residues: CASIRSGKQGAREKLFF. Together with reference TRBV2 and TRBJ1-4, the CDR3 gives the full variable domain: EPEVTQTPSHQVTQMGQEVILRCVPISNHLYFYWYRQILGQKVEFLVSFYNNEISEKSEIFDDQFSVERPDGSNFTLKIRSTKLEDSAMYFCASIRSGKQGAREKLFFGSGTQLSVL.

This clonotype was recorded many times. The chain couples TRBV28 to TRBJ2-1; no clear D gene. The germline V and J ends were trimmed by 5 bases and 9 bases, with 11 bases remaining between them. Germline CDR1 reads MDHEN; CDR2 reads SYDVKM. This CDR3 has 12 amino acids. CDR3 residues: CASSPPLGEQFF. Written as DNA, the CDR3 is TGTGCCAGCAGTCCCCCCCTCGGTGAGCAGTTCTTC.